The TCR beta chain under discussion was sequenced for a study of low-dose radiotherapy and immunotherapy resistance in tumors. Study summary: With fractions of 0.5 Gy given every 2 weeks, Cohort 1 accumulated a total of 6.5 Gy. Nivolumab was given to patients as a 240 mg flat dose every two weeks, and ipilimumab at 1 mg/kg every six weeks. Both were delivered intravenously.

With TRAV- and TRBV-specific primers, first-strand cDNA was made, covering the alpha and beta chains. TCR amplification used approximately 19 PCR cycles, a constant-region primer and a V-primer adapter. Via MiXCR, TCRdb re-called the reads, giving one row per CDR3 protein. The data contain tens of thousands of distinct CDR3 sequences, 15% to 20% of them singletons. This clonotype was counted many times. The sample's time point: before trial treatment. V was clipped by 8 bases and J by 8 bases, with 21 bases between them. Germline V CDR1 and CDR2: SEHNR, FQNEAQ (reference sequence). The CDR3 has 14 amino acids.

The sample consisted of PBMCs, taken before treatment. The TCR comes from a male donor with prostate cancer. The chain couples TRBV7-9 to TRBJ1-2, with D possibly TRBD1 on 5 matching bases. CDR3 in amino acids: CASPHRGPLNGYTF. The CDR3 bases are TGTGCCAGCCCCCATAGGGGACCGCTAAACGGCTACACCTTC.